This is a list of T cell receptor beta chains from one sample in a study of neurological immune-mediated disorders. From the 5' RACE reads, TCRdb called clonotypes with MiXCR, one entry per CDR3 protein. The table includes fewer than 35,000 distinct CDR3 sequences, 4.6% detected once. Sequencing was done on a sample of PBMCs. These receptors all stem from a man aged 18 to 35 in good health. Both conserved end residues are part of each CDR3. A D gene is named only where the DNA matches it firmly. The size entry gives once, few or many counts, or a class when the clone is expanded.

D	V	size	J	CDR3	DNA
NA	TRBV9	many	TRBJ2-5	CASSVGGGVRETQYF	TGTGCCAGCAGCGTAGGGGGCGGGGTGCGGGAGACCCAGTACTTC
NA	TRBV7-3	many	TRBJ1-1	CASSLTGEGQHTEAFF	TGTGCCAGCAGCTTAACAGGTGAGGGGCAGCACACTGAAGCTTTCTTT
NA	TRBV5-1	many	TRBJ2-3	CASSFGGSGTDTQYF	TGCGCCAGCAGCTTTGGGGGGTCGGGCACAGATACGCAGTATTTT
NA	TRBV27	many	TRBJ2-3	CASSLLMGTDTQYF	TGTGCCAGCAGTTTACTGATGGGCACAGATACGCAGTATTTT
TRBD1	TRBV20-1	many	TRBJ1-3	CSAKGAGNTIYF	TGCAGTGCAAAGGGGGCCGGAAACACCATATATTTT
NA	TRBV25-1	many	TRBJ1-2	CASSEYIPQDGYTF	TGTGCCAGCAGTGAATATATCCCACAGGATGGCTACACCTTC
NA	TRBV5-1	many	TRBJ2-7	CASSSTGPEQYF	TGCGCCAGCAGCTCGACAGGTCCCGAGCAGTACTTC
NA	TRBV15	many	TRBJ1-6	CATSGFSLNSPLHF	TGTGCCACCAGCGGTTTTAGCCTAAATTCACCCCTCCACTTT
NA	TRBV6-5	medium-sized	TRBJ1-1	CASSYGSEAFF	TGTGCCAGCAGTTACGGGAGTGAAGCTTTCTTT
NA	TRBV5-1	many	TRBJ1-5	CASSFLRVRRAYHYSNQPQHF	TGCGCCAGCAGCTTCCTCAGAGTTCGCAGGGCCTACCATTATAGCAATCAGCCCCAGCATTTT
TRBD1	TRBV6-2/TRBV6-3	many	TRBJ1-2	CASCKSGQENGYTF	TGTGCCAGCTGCAAATCGGGACAGGAGAATGGCTACACCTTC
NA	TRBV20-1	many	TRBJ2-1	CSAPAGSRNEQFF	TGCAGTGCTCCGGCAGGGTCAAGGAATGAGCAGTTCTTC
NA	TRBV20-1	many	TRBJ2-7	CSARVSLTGADEQYF	TGCAGTGCTAGAGTAAGCTTGACGGGGGCGGACGAGCAGTACTTC